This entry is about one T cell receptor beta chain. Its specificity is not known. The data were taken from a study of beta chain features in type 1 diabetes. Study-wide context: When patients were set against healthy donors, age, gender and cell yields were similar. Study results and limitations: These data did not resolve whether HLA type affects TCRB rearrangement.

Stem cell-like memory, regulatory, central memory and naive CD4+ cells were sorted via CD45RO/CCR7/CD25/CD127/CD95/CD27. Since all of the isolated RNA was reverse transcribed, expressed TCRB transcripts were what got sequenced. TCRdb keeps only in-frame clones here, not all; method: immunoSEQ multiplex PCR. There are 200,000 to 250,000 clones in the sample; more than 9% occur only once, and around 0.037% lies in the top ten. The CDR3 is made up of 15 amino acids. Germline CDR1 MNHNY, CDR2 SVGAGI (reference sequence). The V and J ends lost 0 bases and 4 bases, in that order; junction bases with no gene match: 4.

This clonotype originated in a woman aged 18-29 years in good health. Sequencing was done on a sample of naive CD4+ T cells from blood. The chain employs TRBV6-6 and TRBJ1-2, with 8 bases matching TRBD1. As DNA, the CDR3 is TGTGCCAGCAGTTACTCGACAGGGACAGGCTATGGCTACACCTTC. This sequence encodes CASSYSTGTGYGYTF.